This TCR beta chain comes out of a study of blood T cell repertoires in COVID-19. Study details: COVID-19 samples from acute and convalescent phases originated in the United States, Italy and Spain. Sources were T cells, B-cell-depleted T cells, or PBMCs; the material itself was cDNA or gDNA.

Recovered status applied to Cohort 3 donors who had two consecutive negative PCRs. It also applied to those with clearance or with symptom resolution. Original handling: Amplification from reference gene primers served as the basis for estimated nucleated cell counts. Assay used: immunoSEQ multiplex PCR; TCRdb lists only in-frame clones, some missing. V, J and clone size derive from that table, while D and trimming were established from the DNA sequence. This table has 140,000 to 150,000 clones, 86% appearing once. V was shortened by 0 bases and J by 3 bases, with 13 bases between the two germline ends. The CDR3 runs to 16 residues. Germline CDR1 SGDLS, CDR2 YYNGEE.

Sequences were obtained from PBMCs or T cells enriched from blood (not recorded which). The clonotype originates from a man between 50 and 59 years old who had recovered from COVID-19. The genes are TRBV9 and TRBJ1-3; no firm D call. The CDR3 loop is CASSVGPGRSGNTIYF. CDR3 DNA: TGTGCCAGCAGCGTAGGCCCGGGGAGGAGTGGAAACACCATATATTTT.